The next 13 T cell receptor beta chains were all read from a single sample in a study of OX40 agonist ivuxolimab in advanced cancers. Generated by immunoSEQ multiplex PCR, the TCRdb table keeps only in-frame clones and is missing some. Of tens of thousands of clones in the sample, roughly nine tenths were seen once. This material consisted of CD4+ or CD8+ T cells sorted from blood, taken in a trial of the OX40 agonist ivuxolimab. The receptors were sampled from an adult with an advanced solid tumor such as melanoma, head and neck, liver or kidney cancer.

This clone was recorded only once. The V and J genes are TRBV7-2 and TRBJ2-6; D unclear. The CDR3 is 14 residues long. V dropped 4 bases and J dropped 4 bases, with 8 bases sitting between them. In germline, CDR1 is SGHTA, CDR2 FQGNSA. The CDR3 DNA is TGTGCCAGCAGCTCACGTTCCGGGGCCAACGTCCTGACTTTC. Translated, it gives CASSSRSGANVLTF.

In DNA form, the CDR3 reads TGTGCCAGCAGCTTGGGCGGGACTAGTTTGGGCGAGCAGTACTTC. This sequence encodes CASSLGGTSLGEQYF. The chain joins TRBV5-4 to TRBJ2-7; 8 positions match TRBD2. CDR3 length: 15 amino acids. The V gene's germline CDR1 is SGHNT and CDR2 YYREEE (reference sequence). V trimming: 0 bases; J trimming: 6 bases; junction bases outside the gene matches: 8.

The table lists this clone with a count of one. The genes are TRBV30 and TRBJ1-3; D gene unclear. The CDR3 has 15 residues. V was clipped by 3 bases and J by 2 bases, with 14 bases between them. CDR1 is GTSNPN, CDR2 SVGIG, per germline (reference sequence). Here the CDR3 reads CAWSPTRRAGNTIYF. The CDR3 DNA reads TGTGCCTGGAGCCCGACGCGTCGGGCTGGAAACACCATATATTTT.

The chain employs TRBV4-1 and TRBJ1-3; TRBD1 matches at 7 bases. The germline V gene encodes CDR1 MGHRA and CDR2 YSYEKL. This CDR3 has 16 amino acids. Germline trimming cut 1 base from V and 0 bases from J; bases unmatched to any gene: 3. The DNA for the CDR3 is TGCGCCAGCAGCCAAGCTGGGACAGCCTCTGGAAACACCATATATTTT. It is translated as CASSQAGTASGNTIYF.

This clone was observed once. This CDR3 is CASSPIGWTDYNEQFF. CDR3 coding DNA: TGTGCCAGCAGCCCGATAGGTTGGACAGATTACAATGAGCAGTTCTTC. V gene TRBV5-4 combines with J gene TRBJ2-1, with D possibly TRBD1 on 6 matching bases. This CDR3 is 16 amino acids long. Germline CDR1 reads SGHNT; CDR2 reads YYREEE (reference sequence). Trimming shortened V by 4 bases and J by 4 bases, and 18 bases separated the two germline ends.

This clone occurred a few times. The chain combines TRBV7-6 with TRBJ2-5; D is unresolved. CDR3 length: 13 residues. V dropped 1 base and J dropped 9 bases, with 12 bases sitting between them. Germline V gene data show CDR1 as SGHVS and CDR2 as FNYEAQ. CDR3 loop: CASSLGHLKAQYF. CDR3 in DNA: TGTGCCAGCAGCTTAGGACATCTCAAGGCCCAGTACTTC.

V and J are TRBV4-2 and TRBJ2-1; 8 nucleotides match TRBD2. Unmatched junction bases numbered 14, after V lost 4 bases and J lost 3 bases. This CDR3 has 18 residues. Germline-derived CDR1 and CDR2 are LGHNA and YNFKEQ. The CDR3 nucleotides are TGTGCCAGCAGCCGGCAGGACTCTAGCGGGCAAGACTACAATGAGCAGTTCTTC. Translated: CASSRQDSSGQDYNEQFF.

The chain employs TRBV9 and TRBJ1-2; the match to TRBD1 covers 8 bases. The length of the CDR3 is 15 residues. With 4 bases clipped from V and 6 bases from J, the junction kept 11 bases outside the gene matches. Germline CDR1 reads SGDLS; CDR2 reads YYNGEE. Written as DNA, the CDR3 is TGTGCCAGCAGCACTCCCGACAGGGGAGGACATGGCTACACCTTC. It yields the protein CASSTPDRGGHGYTF.

The rearrangement links TRBV9 to TRBJ2-3; D call uncertain. The CDR3 contains 19 residues. Trimming removed 4 bases at V and 0 bases at J, with 24 bases between. Germline V gene lookup returns CDR1 SGDLS and CDR2 YYNGEE. The DNA for the CDR3 is TGTGCCAGCAGCCCCTTTGGTAGCCTATTTTTCACTAGCACAGATACGCAGTATTTT. Translated, it gives CASSPFGSLFFTSTDTQYF.

The chain uses TRBV7-2 and TRBJ2-4; D is unresolved. V was shortened by 0 bases and J by 1 base, with 10 bases between the two germline ends. The germline V gene encodes CDR1 SGHTA and CDR2 FQGNSA. CDR3 length: 16 amino acids. The CDR3 DNA reads as TGTGCCAGCAGCTTAGCGGGGATGCAGGCCAAAAACATTCAGTACTTC. The encoded protein is CASSLAGMQAKNIQYF.

The rearrangement links TRBV19 to TRBJ1-2; 8 nucleotides match TRBD1. Germline V lookup: CDR1 LNHDA, CDR2 SQIVND (reference sequence). This CDR3 has 15 amino acids. The J segment lost 3 bases and the V segment lost 7 bases, leaving 10 bases of the junction unmatched. The CDR3 DNA reads TGTGCCAGTACCGACCCCGGGACAGGACACTATGGCTACACCTTC. Translated: CASTDPGTGHYGYTF.

The chain couples TRBV5-1 to TRBJ2-6, with D unclear. This CDR3 has 16 residues. Trimming stripped 4 bases from V and 0 bases from J, with 11 bases between. Germline V gene lookup returns CDR1 SGHRS and CDR2 YFSETQ. CDR3 sequence reads: CASSVRASSGANVLTF. The CDR3 DNA follows: TGCGCCAGCAGCGTGCGCGCCAGCTCTGGGGCCAACGTCCTGACTTTC.

V and J are TRBV4-1 and TRBJ1-6; 8 bases line up with TRBD1. V was pared by 1 base and J by 9 bases, with 17 bases of the junction left unmatched. This CDR3 contains 19 residues. The germline CDR1 and CDR2 sequences are MGHRA and YSYEKL. The CDR3 protein is CASSQVRGGTDRGGSPLHF. DNA of the CDR3: TGCGCCAGCAGCCAAGTTAGGGGCGGGACCGACAGGGGTGGTTCACCCCTCCACTTT.